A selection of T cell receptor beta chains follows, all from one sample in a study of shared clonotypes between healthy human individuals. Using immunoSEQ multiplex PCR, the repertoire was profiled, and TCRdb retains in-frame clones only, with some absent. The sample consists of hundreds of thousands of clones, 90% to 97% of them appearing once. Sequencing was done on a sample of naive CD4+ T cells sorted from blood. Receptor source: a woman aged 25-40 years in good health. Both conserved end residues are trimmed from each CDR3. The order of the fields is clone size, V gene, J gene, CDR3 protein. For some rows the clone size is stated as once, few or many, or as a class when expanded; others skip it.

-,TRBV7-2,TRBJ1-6,ASSPRDSYNSPLH
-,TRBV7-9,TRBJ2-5,ASSWGSGEETQY
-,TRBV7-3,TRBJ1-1,ASSLTANTEAF
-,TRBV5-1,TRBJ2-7,ASSIGQGSYEQY
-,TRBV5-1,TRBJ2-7,ASSPGPSTAYEQY
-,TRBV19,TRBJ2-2,ASSINREFTGELF
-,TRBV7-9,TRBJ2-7,ASEEPALSDYEQY
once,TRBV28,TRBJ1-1,ASSLGWGTEAF
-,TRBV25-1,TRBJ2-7,ASSEYGASGSRYEQY
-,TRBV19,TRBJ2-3,ASSPISAHTMDTQY
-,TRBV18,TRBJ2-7,ASSPVLDRGHEQY
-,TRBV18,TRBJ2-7,ASSPNEGSYEQY
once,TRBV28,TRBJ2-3,ASSPGQGGFSDTQY
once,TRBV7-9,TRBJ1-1,ASSLSRAGARTEAF
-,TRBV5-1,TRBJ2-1,ASSPAPGIRNEQF
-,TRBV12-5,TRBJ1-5,ASGLGGRDQPQH
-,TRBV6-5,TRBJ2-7,ASSYRQSSYEQY
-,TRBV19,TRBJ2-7,ASRGGFEQY
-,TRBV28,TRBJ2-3,ASRTRGRTDPQY
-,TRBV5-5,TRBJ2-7,ASSFGPTGQGGYEQY
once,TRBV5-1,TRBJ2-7,ASSFTSGRPITYEQY
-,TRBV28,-,ASSSTPVYEQY
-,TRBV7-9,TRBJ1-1,ASSLQGSGTEAF
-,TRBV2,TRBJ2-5,ASRRLAGVETQY
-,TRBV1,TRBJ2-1,TSSQDLAGPYNEQF
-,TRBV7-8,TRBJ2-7,ASSPGYEQY
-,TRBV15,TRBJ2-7,ATSGLGGWGYEQY
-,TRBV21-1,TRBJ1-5,ASSKVVVVTGLGNQPQH
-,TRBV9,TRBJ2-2,ASSVRSGSSNTGELF
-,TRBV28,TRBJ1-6,ASSLPGYNSPLH
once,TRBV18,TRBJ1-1,ASLRSGWTEAF
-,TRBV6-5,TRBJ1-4,ASSRRQGAWEKLF
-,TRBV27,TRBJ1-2,ASSNPGQGNYGYT
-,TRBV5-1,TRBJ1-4,ASSFWGEAEKLF
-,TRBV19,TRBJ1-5,ASSIDRGGSTPH
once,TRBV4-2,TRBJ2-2,ASSQAGREDGGELF
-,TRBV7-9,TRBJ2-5,ASSTRLAGAGETQY
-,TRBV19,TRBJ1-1,ASSMRGQNTEAF
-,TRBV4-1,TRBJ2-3,ASSRSRGGREDTQY
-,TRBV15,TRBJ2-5,ATSRMRLAGVETQY
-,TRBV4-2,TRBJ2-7,ASSHSARTDSSSYEQY
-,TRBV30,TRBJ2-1,AWSAPGYSVPEQF
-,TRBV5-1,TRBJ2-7,ASSLLISSGYEQY
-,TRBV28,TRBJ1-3,ASSFAGTGGNTIY
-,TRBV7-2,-,ASSLAPRQVYEQY
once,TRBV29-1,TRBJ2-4,SGTDQGLGNIQY
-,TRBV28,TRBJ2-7,ASSLGVTEQY
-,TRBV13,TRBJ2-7,ASSLGSLTYEQY